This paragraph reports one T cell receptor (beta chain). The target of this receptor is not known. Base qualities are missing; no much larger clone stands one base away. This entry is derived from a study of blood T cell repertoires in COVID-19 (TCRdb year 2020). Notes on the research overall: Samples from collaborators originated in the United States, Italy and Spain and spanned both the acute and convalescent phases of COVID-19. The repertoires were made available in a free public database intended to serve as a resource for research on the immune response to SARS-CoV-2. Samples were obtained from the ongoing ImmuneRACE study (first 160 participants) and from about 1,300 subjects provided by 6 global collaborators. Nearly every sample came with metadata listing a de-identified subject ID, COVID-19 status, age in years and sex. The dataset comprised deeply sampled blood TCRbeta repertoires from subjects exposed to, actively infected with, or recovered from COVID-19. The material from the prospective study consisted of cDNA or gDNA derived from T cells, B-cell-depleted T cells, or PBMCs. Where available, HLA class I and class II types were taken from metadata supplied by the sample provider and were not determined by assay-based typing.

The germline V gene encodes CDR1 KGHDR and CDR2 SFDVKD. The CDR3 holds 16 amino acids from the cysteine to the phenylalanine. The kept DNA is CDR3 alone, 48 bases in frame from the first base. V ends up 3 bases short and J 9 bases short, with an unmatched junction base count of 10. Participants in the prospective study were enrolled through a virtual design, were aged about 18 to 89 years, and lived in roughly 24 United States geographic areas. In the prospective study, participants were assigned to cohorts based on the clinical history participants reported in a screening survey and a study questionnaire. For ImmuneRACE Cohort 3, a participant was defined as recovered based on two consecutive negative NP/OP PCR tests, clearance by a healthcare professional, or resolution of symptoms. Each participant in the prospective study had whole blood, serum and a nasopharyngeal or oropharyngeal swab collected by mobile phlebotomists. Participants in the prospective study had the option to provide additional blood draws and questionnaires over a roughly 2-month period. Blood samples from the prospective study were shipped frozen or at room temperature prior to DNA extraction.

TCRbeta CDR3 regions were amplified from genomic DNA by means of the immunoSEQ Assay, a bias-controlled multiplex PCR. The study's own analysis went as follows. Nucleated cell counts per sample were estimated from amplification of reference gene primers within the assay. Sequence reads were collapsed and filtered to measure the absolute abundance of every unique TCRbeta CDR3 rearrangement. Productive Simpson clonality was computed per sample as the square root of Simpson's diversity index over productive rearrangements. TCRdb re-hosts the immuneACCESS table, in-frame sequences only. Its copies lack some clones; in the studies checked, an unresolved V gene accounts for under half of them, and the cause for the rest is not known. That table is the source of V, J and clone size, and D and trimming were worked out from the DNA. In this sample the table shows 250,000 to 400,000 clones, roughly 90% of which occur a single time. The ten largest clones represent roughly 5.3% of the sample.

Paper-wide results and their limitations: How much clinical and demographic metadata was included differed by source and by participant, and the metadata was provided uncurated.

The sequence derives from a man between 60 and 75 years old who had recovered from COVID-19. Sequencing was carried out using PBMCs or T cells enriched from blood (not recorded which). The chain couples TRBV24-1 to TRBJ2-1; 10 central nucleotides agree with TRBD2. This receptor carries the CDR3 CATSDPGLAAEAEQFF. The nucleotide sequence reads TGTGCCACCAGTGATCCAGGACTAGCGGCTGAGGCTGAGCAGTTCTTC.